The TCR beta chain under discussion was sequenced for a study of CDR3 diversity in severe acne. TCRdb independently ran MiXCR on the PCR reads; one entry per CDR3 protein. The sample has 97,000 or so distinct CDR3 sequences; roughly half are singletons. CDR1 and CDR2 from the germline V gene are LNHDA and SQIVND (reference sequence). The length of the CDR3 is 15 residues. The V and J ends lost 8 bases and 1 base respectively, with 17 bases between them. The clonotype was recovered from a male donor with acne. The specimen was blood. This chain joins TRBV19 and TRBJ1-1; no reliable D call. The CDR3 here is CASGGRSRRNTEAFF. The CDR3, as DNA: TGTGCCAGTGGAGGGAGAAGTCGAAGGAACACTGAAGCTTTCTTT.